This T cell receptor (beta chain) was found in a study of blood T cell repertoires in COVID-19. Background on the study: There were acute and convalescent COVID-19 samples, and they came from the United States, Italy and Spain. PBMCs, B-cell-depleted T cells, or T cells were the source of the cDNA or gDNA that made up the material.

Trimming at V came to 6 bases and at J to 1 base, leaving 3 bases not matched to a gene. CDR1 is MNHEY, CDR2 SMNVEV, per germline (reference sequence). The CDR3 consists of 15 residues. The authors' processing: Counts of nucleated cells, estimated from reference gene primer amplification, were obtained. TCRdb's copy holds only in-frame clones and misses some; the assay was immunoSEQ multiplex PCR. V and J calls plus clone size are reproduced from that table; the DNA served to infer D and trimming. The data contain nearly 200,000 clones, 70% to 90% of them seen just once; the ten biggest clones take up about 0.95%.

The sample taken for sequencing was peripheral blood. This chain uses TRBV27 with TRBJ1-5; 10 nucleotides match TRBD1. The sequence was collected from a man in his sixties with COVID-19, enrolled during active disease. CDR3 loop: CASRSGQGSNQPQHF. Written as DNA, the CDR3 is TGTGCCAGCAGATCGGGACAGGGGAGCAATCAGCCCCAGCATTTT.